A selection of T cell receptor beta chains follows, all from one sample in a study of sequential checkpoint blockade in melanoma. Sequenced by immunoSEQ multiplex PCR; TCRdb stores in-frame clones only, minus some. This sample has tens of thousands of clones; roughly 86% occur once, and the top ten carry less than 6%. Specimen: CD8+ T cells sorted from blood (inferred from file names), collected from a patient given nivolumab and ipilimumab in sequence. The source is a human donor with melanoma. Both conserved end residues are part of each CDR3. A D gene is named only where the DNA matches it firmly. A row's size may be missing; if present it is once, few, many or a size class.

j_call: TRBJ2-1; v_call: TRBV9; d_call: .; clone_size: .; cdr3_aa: CASSVGNSYNEQFF; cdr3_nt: TGTGCCAGCAGCGTAGGTAACTCCTACAATGAGCAGTTCTTC
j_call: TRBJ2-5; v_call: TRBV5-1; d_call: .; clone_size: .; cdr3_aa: CASSSRRDTGKETQYF; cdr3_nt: TGCGCCAGCAGCTCTCGTAGGGACACCGGTAAAGAGACCCAGTACTTC
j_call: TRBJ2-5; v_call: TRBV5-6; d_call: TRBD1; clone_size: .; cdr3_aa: CASSLEGQGFGAETQYF; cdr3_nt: TGTGCCAGCAGCTTAGAGGGACAGGGGTTTGGGGCAGAGACCCAGTACTTC
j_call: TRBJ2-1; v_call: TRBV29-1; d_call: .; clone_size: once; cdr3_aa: CSGMWGGAFNEQFF; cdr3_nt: TGCAGCGGCATGTGGGGGGGGGCCTTCAATGAGCAGTTCTTC
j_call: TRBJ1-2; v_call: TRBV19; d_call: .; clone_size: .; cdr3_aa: CASGTEGRGYTF; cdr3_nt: TGTGCCAGTGGGACGGAGGGACGAGGCTACACCTTC
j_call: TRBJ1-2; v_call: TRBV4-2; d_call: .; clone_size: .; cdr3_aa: CASSQDLNYGYTF; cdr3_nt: TGTGCCAGCAGCCAAGATCTAAACTATGGCTACACCTTC
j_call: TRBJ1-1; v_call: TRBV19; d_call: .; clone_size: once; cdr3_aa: CASSPGQNTEAFF; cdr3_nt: TGTGCCAGTAGTCCTGGACAGAACACTGAAGCTTTCTTT
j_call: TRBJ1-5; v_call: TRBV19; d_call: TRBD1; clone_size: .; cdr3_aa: CASSLDRVANQPQHF; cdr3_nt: TGTGCCAGTAGTCTTGACAGGGTCGCCAATCAGCCCCAGCATTTT
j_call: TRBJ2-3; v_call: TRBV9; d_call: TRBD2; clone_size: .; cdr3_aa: CASSGLAGGPADTQYF; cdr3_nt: TGTGCCAGCAGCGGACTAGCGGGGGGGCCGGCAGATACGCAGTATTTT
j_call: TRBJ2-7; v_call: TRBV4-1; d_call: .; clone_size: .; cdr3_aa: CASSQDAGELYEQYF; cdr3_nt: TGCGCCAGCAGCCAAGACGCAGGGGAACTGTACGAGCAGTACTTC
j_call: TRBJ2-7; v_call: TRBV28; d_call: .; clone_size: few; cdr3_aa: CASSLYDTIYEQYF; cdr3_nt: TGTGCCAGCAGTTTATATGACACGATCTACGAGCAGTACTTC
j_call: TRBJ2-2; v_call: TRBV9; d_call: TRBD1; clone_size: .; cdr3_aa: CASSLGQGRNTGELFF; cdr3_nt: TGTGCCAGCAGCTTAGGACAGGGTAGGAACACCGGGGAGCTGTTTTTT
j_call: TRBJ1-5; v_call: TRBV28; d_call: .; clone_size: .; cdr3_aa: CASRTPGEPYSNQPQHF; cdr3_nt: TGTGCCAGCAGGACGCCGGGAGAGCCTTATAGCAATCAGCCCCAGCATTTT
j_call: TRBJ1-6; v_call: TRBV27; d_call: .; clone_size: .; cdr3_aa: CASSFSGENSPLHF; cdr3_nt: TGTGCCAGCAGTTTTTCAGGGGAAAATTCACCCCTCCACTTT
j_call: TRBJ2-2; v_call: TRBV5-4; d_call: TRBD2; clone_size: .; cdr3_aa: CASSLEASGGTGELFF; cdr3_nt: TGTGCCAGCAGCTTGGAGGCTAGCGGGGGAACCGGGGAGCTGTTTTTT
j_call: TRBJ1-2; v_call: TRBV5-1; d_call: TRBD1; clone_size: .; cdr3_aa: CASSLGPGQGENYGYTF; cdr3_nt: TGCGCCAGCAGCTTGGGTCCGGGACAGGGGGAGAACTATGGCTACACCTTC